The T cell receptor (beta chain) described here comes from a study of blood T cell repertoires in COVID-19. In the study overall: Cohort 3 donors counted as recovered after two negative PCRs, clearance, or resolved symptoms. T cells, B-cell-depleted T cells, or PBMCs provided the cDNA or gDNA that served as material.

The germline V and J ends were trimmed by 4 bases and 4 bases, with 12 bases remaining between them. The CDR3 is made up of 14 amino acids. CDR1 and CDR2 (germline): SGHRS, YFSETQ. The study assigned cohorts using participant-reported clinical history. Clones were read by immunoSEQ multiplex PCR, and TCRdb kept only the in-frame ones, dropping some. Among 200,000 to 250,000 clones listed, approximately 87% were seen once. The sequence was obtained from a woman aged 50 to 60 in a cohort exposed to, infected with or recovered from COVID-19 (not recorded which). Sequenced material: PBMCs or T cells enriched from blood (not recorded which). This chain uses TRBV5-1 with TRBJ1-3; D unresolved. CDR3 region: CASSAGDLGNTIYF. CDR3 bases: TGCGCCAGCAGCGCGGGAGATCTGGGAAACACCATATATTTT.